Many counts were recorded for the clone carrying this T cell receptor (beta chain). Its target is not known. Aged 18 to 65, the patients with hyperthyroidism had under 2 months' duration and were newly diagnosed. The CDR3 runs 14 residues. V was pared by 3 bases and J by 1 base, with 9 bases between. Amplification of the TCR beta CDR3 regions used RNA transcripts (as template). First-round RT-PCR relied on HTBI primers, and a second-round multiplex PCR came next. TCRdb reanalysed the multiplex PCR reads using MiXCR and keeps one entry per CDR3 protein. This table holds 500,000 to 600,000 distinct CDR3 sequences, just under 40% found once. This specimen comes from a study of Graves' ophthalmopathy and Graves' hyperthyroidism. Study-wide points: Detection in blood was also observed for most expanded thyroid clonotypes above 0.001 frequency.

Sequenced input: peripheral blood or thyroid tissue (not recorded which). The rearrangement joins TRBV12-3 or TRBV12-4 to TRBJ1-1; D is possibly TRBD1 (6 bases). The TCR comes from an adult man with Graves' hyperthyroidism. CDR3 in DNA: TGTGCCAGCAGTTTGTCAGGGGCGAACACTGAAGCTTTCTTT. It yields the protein CASSLSGANTEAFF.